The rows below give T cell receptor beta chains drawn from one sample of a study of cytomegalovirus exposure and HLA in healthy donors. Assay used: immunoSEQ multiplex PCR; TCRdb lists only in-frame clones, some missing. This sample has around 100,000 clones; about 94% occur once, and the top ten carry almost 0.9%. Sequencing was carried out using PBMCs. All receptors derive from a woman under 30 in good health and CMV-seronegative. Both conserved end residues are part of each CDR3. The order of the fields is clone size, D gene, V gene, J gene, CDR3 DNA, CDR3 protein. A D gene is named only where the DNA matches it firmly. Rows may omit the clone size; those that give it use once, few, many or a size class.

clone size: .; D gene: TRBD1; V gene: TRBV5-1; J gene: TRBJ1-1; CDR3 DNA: TGCGCCAGCAGCACCGGACAGGGACACGCTTTCTTT; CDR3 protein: CASSTGQGHAFF
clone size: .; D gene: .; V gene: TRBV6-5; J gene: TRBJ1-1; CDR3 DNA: TGTGCCAGCAGTTATAGTCCGGACTCTACTGAAGCTTTCTTT; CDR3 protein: CASSYSPDSTEAFF
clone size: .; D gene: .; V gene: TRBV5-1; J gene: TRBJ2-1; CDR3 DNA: TGCGCCAGCAGCGAGGGACTTTTTGAGCAGTTCTTC; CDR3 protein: CASSEGLFEQFF
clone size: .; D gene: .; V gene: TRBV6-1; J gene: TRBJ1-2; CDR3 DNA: TGTGCCAGCAGTGAAGCGCCCGGTGACTATGGCTACACCTTC; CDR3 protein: CASSEAPGDYGYTF
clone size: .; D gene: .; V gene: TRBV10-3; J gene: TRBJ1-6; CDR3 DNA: TGTGCCATCAGTGAGGGGTACAGGAACTCACCCCTCCACTTT; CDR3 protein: CAISEGYRNSPLHF
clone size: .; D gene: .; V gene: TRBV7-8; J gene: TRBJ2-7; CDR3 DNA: TGTGCCAGCAGCTTAGTCTCTCGGGAGCAGTACTTC; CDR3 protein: CASSLVSREQYF
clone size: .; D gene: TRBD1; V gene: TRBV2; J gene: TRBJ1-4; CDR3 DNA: TGTGCCAGCAGTGAGAGGGCCGGTGGGACAGGGGGCGAAAAACTGTTTTTT; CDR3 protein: CASSERAGGTGGEKLFF
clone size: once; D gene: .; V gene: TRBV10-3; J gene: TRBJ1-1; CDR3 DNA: TGTGCCATCAGTGGGACAGTTGGGAACACTGAAGCTTTCTTT; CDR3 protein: CAISGTVGNTEAFF
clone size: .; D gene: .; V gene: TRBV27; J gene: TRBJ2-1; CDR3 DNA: TGTGCCAGCAGTATCAACAACAATGAGCAGTTCTTC; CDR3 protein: CASSINNNEQFF
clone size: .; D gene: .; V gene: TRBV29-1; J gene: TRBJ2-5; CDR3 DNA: TGCAGCGTTGATAAAGCGGAGACCCAGTACTTC; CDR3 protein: CSVDKAETQYF
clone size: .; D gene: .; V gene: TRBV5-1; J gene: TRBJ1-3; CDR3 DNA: TGCGCCAGCAGCTCCCCCGGGTTAGGAAACACCATATATTTT; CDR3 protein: CASSSPGLGNTIYF
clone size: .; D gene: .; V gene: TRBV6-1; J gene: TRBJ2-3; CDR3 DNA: TGTGCCAGCAGTGACCGACTCAGTGGAGATACGCAGTATTTT; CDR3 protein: CASSDRLSGDTQYF
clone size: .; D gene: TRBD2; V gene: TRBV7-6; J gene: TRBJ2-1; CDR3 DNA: TGTGCCAGCAGCCCCCTAGCGGGGGGGCAGGCGCATGAGCAGTTCTTC; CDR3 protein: CASSPLAGGQAHEQFF
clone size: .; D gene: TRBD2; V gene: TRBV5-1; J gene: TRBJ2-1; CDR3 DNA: TGCGCCAGCAGCTTCACTAGCGGGGTGTACAATGAGCAGTTCTTC; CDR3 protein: CASSFTSGVYNEQFF
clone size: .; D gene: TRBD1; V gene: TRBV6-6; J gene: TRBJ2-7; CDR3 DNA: TGTGCCAGCAGTTACTCCGGGACAGGGGACTACGAGCAGTACTTC; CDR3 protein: CASSYSGTGDYEQYF
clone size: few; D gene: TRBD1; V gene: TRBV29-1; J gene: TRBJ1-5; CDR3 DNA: TGCAGCGTTACAGGGGGCACGAGTCAGCCCCAGCATTTT; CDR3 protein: CSVTGGTSQPQHF
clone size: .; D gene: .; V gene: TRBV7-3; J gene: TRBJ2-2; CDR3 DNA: TGTGCCAGCAGCTTGAACCCGGTGGTTGGAGGGAACACCGGGGAGCTGTTTTTT; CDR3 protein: CASSLNPVVGGNTGELFF
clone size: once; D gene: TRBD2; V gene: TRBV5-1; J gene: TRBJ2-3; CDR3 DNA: TGCGCCAGCAGCTTATATGCGGGAGTAGATACGCAGTATTTT; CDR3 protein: CASSLYAGVDTQYF
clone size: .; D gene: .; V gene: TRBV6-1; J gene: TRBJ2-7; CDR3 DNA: TGTGCCAGCAAGGAGGACGAGCAGTACTTC; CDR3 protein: CASKEDEQYF
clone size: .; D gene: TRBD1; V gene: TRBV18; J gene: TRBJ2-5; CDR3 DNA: TGTGCCAGCTCGCCGAGACAGGGGGCGATGGCCCAAGAGACCCAGTACTTC; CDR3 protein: CASSPRQGAMAQETQYF
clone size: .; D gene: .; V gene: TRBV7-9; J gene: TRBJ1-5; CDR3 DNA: TGTGCCAGCAGCCGCGACAATCAGCCCCAGCATTTT; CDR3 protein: CASSRDNQPQHF
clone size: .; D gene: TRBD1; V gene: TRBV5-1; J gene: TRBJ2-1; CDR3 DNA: TGCGCCAGCAGCTTGAGGACAGGTAACAATGAGCAGTTCTTC; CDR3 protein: CASSLRTGNNEQFF
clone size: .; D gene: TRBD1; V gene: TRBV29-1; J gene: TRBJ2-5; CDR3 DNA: TGCAGCGTTGAGACGGGACAGCAGCAAGAGACCCAGTACTTC; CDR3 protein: CSVETGQQQETQYF
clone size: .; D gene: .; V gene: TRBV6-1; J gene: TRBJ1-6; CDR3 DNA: TGTGCCAGCAGTGAGTTGTTTCAGGGTCGGTCCTATAATTCACCCCTCCACTTT; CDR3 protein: CASSELFQGRSYNSPLHF
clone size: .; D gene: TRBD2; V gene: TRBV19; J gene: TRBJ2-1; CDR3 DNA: TGTGCCAGTAGATATGCGGGGGACAATGAGCAGTTCTTC; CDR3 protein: CASRYAGDNEQFF
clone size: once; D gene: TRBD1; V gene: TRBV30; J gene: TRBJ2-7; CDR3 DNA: TGTGCCTGGACTACAGGGGTTACCGAGCAGTACTTC; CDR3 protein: CAWTTGVTEQYF
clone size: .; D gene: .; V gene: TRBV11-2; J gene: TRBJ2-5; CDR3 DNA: TGTGCCAGCTCGGACAGGCGGGGCGCAGAGACCCAGTACTTC; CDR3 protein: CASSDRRGAETQYF
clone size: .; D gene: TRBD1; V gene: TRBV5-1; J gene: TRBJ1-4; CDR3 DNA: TGCGCCAGCAGCCCCAGGGGGGAAACTAATGAAAAACTGTTTTTT; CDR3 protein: CASSPRGETNEKLFF
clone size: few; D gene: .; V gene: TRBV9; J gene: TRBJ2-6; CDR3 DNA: TGTGCCAGCGACAGGAGCTCTGGGGCCAACGTCCTGACTTTC; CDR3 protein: CASDRSSGANVLTF